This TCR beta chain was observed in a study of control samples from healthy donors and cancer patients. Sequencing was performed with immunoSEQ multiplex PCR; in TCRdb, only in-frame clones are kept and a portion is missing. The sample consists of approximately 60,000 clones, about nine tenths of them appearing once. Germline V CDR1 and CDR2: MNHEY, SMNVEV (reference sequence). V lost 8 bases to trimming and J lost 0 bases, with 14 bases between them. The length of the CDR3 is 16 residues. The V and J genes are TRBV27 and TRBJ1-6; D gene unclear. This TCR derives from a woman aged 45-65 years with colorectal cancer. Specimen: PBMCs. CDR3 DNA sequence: TGTGCCAGCCCATGCTCAAGGAGCTCCTATAATTCACCCCTCCACTTT. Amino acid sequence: CASPCSRSSYNSPLHF.